This entry lists 5 T cell receptor beta chains sequenced from one sample in a study of PD-L1 blockade in urothelial cancer. The method was immunoSEQ multiplex PCR; TCRdb's version includes in-frame clones alone and lacks a portion of them. The table has roughly 67,000 clones, approximately 86% seen once. As for time point: pretreatment peripheral blood. Here the sequenced sample was PBMCs, taken around atezolizumab (anti-PD-L1) treatment. The receptors come from a man aged 55-75 years with urothelial cancer.

The chain recombines TRBV11-3 with TRBJ1-1, with a possible D match to TRBD1 (6 bases). The CDR3 has 15 residues. V was pared by 4 bases and J by 1 base, with 13 bases between. Germline assignment: CDR1 SGHNT and CDR2 YENEEA. In DNA form, the CDR3 reads TGTGCCAGCAGCTCAGGCTGGACAGCGAACACTGAAGCTTTCTTT. It codes for CASSSGWTANTEAFF.

V is TRBV6-1 and J is TRBJ2-7; a possible D gene is TRBD1 (6 bases). The CDR3 has 15 amino acids. The germline V gene has CDR1 MNHNS and CDR2 SASEGT. V lost 7 bases, J lost 2 bases, and 18 bases lay in between. The CDR3 is CASISDSVTPYEQYF. DNA for the CDR3: TGTGCCAGCATATCGGACAGCGTCACCCCCTACGAGCAGTACTTC.

The chain carries TRBV5-6 and TRBJ2-7; tentative D call: TRBD2 (6 bases). V dropped 1 base and J dropped 4 bases, with 27 bases sitting between them. The CDR3 is 19 amino acids. Per germline, CDR1 SGHDT and CDR2 YYEEEE. The CDR3 sequence: CASSLMYNLARDTQYEQYF. The CDR3 coding sequence is TGTGCCAGCAGCTTGATGTATAACCTAGCGCGAGATACGCAGTACGAGCAGTACTTC.

The genes are TRBV29-1 and TRBJ2-1; TRBD2 matches at 8 bases. This CDR3 region has 15 residues. J was trimmed by 0 bases and V by 4 bases; bases with no gene match: 5. Germline assignment: CDR1 SQVTM and CDR2 ANQGSEA. CDR3 sequence reads: CSVVGSGVSYNEQFF. The CDR3, as DNA: TGCAGCGTTGTAGGTAGCGGGGTCTCCTACAATGAGCAGTTCTTC.

CDR3 DNA: TGTGCCAGCAGACAGGGACAGGGGACAAATAATGAAAAACTGTTTTTT. Protein: CASRQGQGTNNEKLFF. This chain joins TRBV5-8 and TRBJ1-4; TRBD1 agrees at 10 bases. CDR1 is SGHTS, CDR2 YDEGEE, per germline. The length of the CDR3 is 16 residues. The V and J ends lost 5 bases and 4 bases, in that order; junction bases with no gene match: 8.